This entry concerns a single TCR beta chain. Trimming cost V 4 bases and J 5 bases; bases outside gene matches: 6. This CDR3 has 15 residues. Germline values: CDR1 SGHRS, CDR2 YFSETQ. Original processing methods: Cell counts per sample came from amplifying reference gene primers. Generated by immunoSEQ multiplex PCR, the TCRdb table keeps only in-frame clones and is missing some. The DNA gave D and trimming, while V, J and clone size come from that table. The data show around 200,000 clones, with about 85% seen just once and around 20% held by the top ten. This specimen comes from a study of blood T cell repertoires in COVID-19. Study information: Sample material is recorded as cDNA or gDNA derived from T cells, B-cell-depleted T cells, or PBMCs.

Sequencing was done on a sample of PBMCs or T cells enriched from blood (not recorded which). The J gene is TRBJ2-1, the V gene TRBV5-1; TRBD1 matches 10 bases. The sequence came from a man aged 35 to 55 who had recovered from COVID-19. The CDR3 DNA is TGCGCCAGCAGCAACCGGGACAGGGGTAACAATGAGCAGTTCTTC. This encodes CASSNRDRGNNEQFF.